The 20 T cell receptor beta chains presented below share a single source sample, sequenced in a study of long-term antiretroviral therapy in people with HIV. The run of the v3.0 immunoSEQ assay was at survey level. The method was immunoSEQ multiplex PCR; TCRdb's version includes in-frame clones alone and lacks a portion of them. This sample has 20,000 or so clones, with around 76% found just once. The input for sequencing was unsorted PBMCs, taken 2.2 years after starting antiretroviral therapy. The receptor source for this set is a man in his forties or fifties with HIV.

The rearrangement joins TRBV5-1 to TRBJ2-7; D unresolved. The CDR3 extends over 14 amino acids. V was shortened by 0 bases and J by 2 bases, with 9 bases between the two germline ends. CDR1 is SGHRS, CDR2 YFSETQ, per germline. The CDR3 is CASSLDRAAYEQYF. The CDR3 DNA reads TGCGCCAGCAGCTTGGACAGAGCCGCCTACGAGCAGTACTTC.

This clone was detected once. The chain recombines TRBV13 with TRBJ2-5; 9 bases fit TRBD1. V lost 5 bases to trimming and J lost 2 bases; unmatched junction nucleotides: 21. The CDR3 totals 20 residues. The germline V gene has CDR1 PRHDT and CDR2 FYEKMQ (reference sequence). The CDR3 DNA reads TGTGCCAGCAGCCCCCAGGACAGGGGACCGACGAGGCGCTATCAAGAGACCCAGTACTTC. Translating it yields CASSPQDRGPTRRYQETQYF.

This chain joins TRBV28 and TRBJ1-5; D is unresolved. V lost 6 bases and J 5 bases, leaving 8 bases between the germline ends. Germline V gives CDR1 MDHEN, CDR2 SYDVKM. CDR3 size: 12 residues. The CDR3 loop reads CASRQIDQPQHF. The DNA for the CDR3 is TGTGCCAGCAGACAGATAGATCAGCCCCAGCATTTT. The full variable domain, with the rest looked up from reference TRBV28 and TRBJ1-5, is DVKVTQSSRYLVKRTGEKVFLECVQDMDHENMFWYRQDPGLGLRLIYFSYDVKMKEKGDIPEGYSVSREKKERFSLILESASTNQTSMYLCASRQIDQPQHFGDGTRLSIL.

This clone was detected only once. The V gene is TRBV4-1, the J gene TRBJ2-3; D is perhaps TRBD2 (6 bases). The germline CDR1 and CDR2 sequences are MGHRA and YSYEKL. This CDR3 is built from 16 residues. The germline V and J ends were trimmed by 6 bases and 2 bases, with 18 bases remaining between them. The CDR3 sequence is CASSPPRGSSTDTQYF. CDR3 in DNA: TGCGCCAGCAGTCCACCCCGGGGGAGTTCCACAGATACGCAGTATTTT.

V usage is TRBV27 and J usage is TRBJ2-4; D remains unclear. This CDR3 has 16 amino acids. Germline V gene lookup returns CDR1 MNHEY and CDR2 SMNVEV (reference sequence). V shed 5 bases and J shed 0 bases, with 14 bases lying between them. CDR3 protein: CASSPRTLLAKNIQYF. CDR3 DNA sequence: TGTGCCAGCAGTCCTAGGACGTTGCTAGCCAAAAACATTCAGTACTTC.

This chain joins TRBV28 and TRBJ2-7; 7 nucleotides match TRBD1. The CDR3 is 14 amino acids. V gave up 3 bases and J gave up 4 bases; unmatched junction bases: 6. Germline V lookup: CDR1 MDHEN, CDR2 SYDVKM. Here the CDR3 DNA reads TGTGCCAGCAGTTTCCAGATACAGGGGTACGAGCAGTACTTC. This sequence encodes CASSFQIQGYEQYF. Together with reference TRBV28 and TRBJ2-7, the CDR3 gives the full variable domain: DVKVTQSSRYLVKRTGEKVFLECVQDMDHENMFWYRQDPGLGLRLIYFSYDVKMKEKGDIPEGYSVSREKKERFSLILESASTNQTSMYLCASSFQIQGYEQYFGPGTRLTVT.

V is TRBV11-1 and J is TRBJ2-5, with D uncertain. The closer fit of TRBJ2-7 to the DNA end suggests the J call may be wrong. The CDR3 runs 11 residues. In germline, CDR1 is SGHAT, CDR2 FQDESV (reference sequence). This CDR3 reads CASSLNYEQYF. The DNA of the CDR3 is TGTGCCAGCAGCTTGAACTACGAGCAGTACTTC.

The V and J genes are TRBV29-1 and TRBJ2-7; D is possibly TRBD1 or TRBD2 (5 bases each). Trimming stripped 2 bases from V and 2 bases from J, with 13 bases between. Germline values: CDR1 SQVTM, CDR2 ANQGSEA. CDR3 length equals 14 residues. The CDR3 DNA sequence: TGCAGCGTTGAATTGGAGGACAACACCTACGAGCAGTACTTC. Encoded protein: CSVELEDNTYEQYF.

The CDR3 bases are TGTGCCAGCAGTTTATCACAGGGTACTCAGCCCCAGCATTTT. Residues: CASSLSQGTQPQHF. The rearrangement joins TRBV27 to TRBJ1-5; a possible D gene is TRBD1 (6 bases). Germline loops: CDR1 MNHEY, CDR2 SMNVEV (reference sequence). This CDR3 is built from 14 residues. V was pared by 0 bases and J by 6 bases, with 9 bases between.

V and J are TRBV7-9 and TRBJ1-2; TRBD1 might be the D (6 bases). The V gene lost 5 bases and the J gene lost 0 bases, with 13 bases spanning the gap. The CDR3 covers 15 residues. CDR1 and CDR2 (germline): SEHNR, FQNEAQ (reference sequence). DNA of the CDR3: TGTGCCAGCAGCCCCCAGGGGATTGCTAACTATGGCTACACCTTC. The encoded protein is CASSPQGIANYGYTF.

The chain links TRBV18 to TRBJ1-1; D call uncertain. The V gene's germline CDR1 is KGHSH and CDR2 LQKENI. This CDR3 spans 14 amino acids. Trimming shortened V by 2 bases and J by 1 base, and 8 bases separated the two germline ends. In DNA form, the CDR3 reads TGTGCCAGCTCACCAGAGGGTGGGAACACTGAAGCTTTCTTT. The encoded protein is CASSPEGGNTEAFF.

The CDR3 is CASSESRWGSPVPRYNEQFF. The CDR3 DNA is TGCGCCAGCAGTGAGTCTCGGTGGGGCAGCCCCGTCCCCCGTTACAATGAGCAGTTCTTC. The rearrangement links TRBV10-1 to TRBJ2-1; weak D call: TRBD1 (5 bases). There are 20 residues in the CDR3. The germline CDR1 and CDR2 sequences are WNHNN and SYGVQD (reference sequence). The germline V and J ends were trimmed by 0 bases and 4 bases, with 25 bases remaining between them.

The J gene is TRBJ1-3, the V gene TRBV18; maybe TRBD1 (5 bases). There are 17 residues in the CDR3. Germline values: CDR1 KGHSH, CDR2 LQKENI. With 0 bases removed from V and 3 bases from J, the gap between germline ends came to 15 bases. The CDR3 protein is CASSPPAGAVGGNTIYF. For the CDR3, the DNA is TGTGCCAGCTCACCACCGGCCGGGGCAGTTGGTGGAAACACCATATATTTT.

The chain combines TRBV6-5 with TRBJ2-1, with TRBD2 matching 10 bases. Germline trimming cut 5 bases from V and 5 bases from J; bases unmatched to any gene: 3. This CDR3 contains 14 residues. Germline-derived CDR1 and CDR2 are MNHEY and SVGAGI. The CDR3 DNA reads as TGTGCCAGCAGTCGGACTAGCGGTAACAATGAGCAGTTCTTC. It codes for CASSRTSGNNEQFF.

The chain joins TRBV4-3 to TRBJ2-1; TRBD2 matches at 7 bases. Germline loops: CDR1 LGHNA, CDR2 YSLEER. Trimming cost V 0 bases and J 4 bases; bases outside gene matches: 12. CDR3 length: 18 residues. The CDR3 bases are TGCGCCAGCAGCCAAGATCCGCCAAGACTAGCTGGGTACAATGAGCAGTTCTTC. Translation gives CASSQDPPRLAGYNEQFF.

The chain carries TRBV5-6 and TRBJ2-1, with 13 bases matching TRBD2. The CDR3 spans 15 residues. V was pared by 3 bases and J by 4 bases, with 1 base of the junction left unmatched. The V gene's germline CDR1 is SGHDT and CDR2 YYEEEE. The CDR3 DNA follows: TGTGCCAGCAGCTGGGGACTAGCGGGGTACAATGAGCAGTTCTTC. This gives the protein CASSWGLAGYNEQFF.

This clone was seen more than once but under ten times. V usage is TRBV5-1 and J usage is TRBJ2-1; D not resolved. Between the trimmed V and J ends, which lost 0 bases and 2 bases, there was a span of 9 bases. Germline V lookup: CDR1 SGHRS, CDR2 YFSETQ. CDR3 size: 15 residues. For the CDR3, the DNA is TGCGCCAGCAGCTTGGGAGGAAACCCCTACAATGAGCAGTTCTTC. Protein sequence: CASSLGGNPYNEQFF. Drawing the rest from reference TRBV5-1 and TRBJ2-1, the complete variable domain is KAGVTQTPRYLIKTRGQQVTLSCSPISGHRSVSWYQQTPGQGLQFLFEYFSETQRNKGNFPGRFSGRQFSNSRSEMNVSTLELGDSALYLCASSLGGNPYNEQFFGPGTRLTVL.

The chain employs TRBV5-1 and TRBJ2-5; tentatively, D is TRBD2 (5 bases). V lost 6 bases to trimming and J lost 1 base, with 13 bases between them. CDR3 length: 14 residues. Germline assignment: CDR1 SGHRS and CDR2 YFSETQ. The CDR3 region is CASNEGELQETQYF. CDR3 DNA sequence: TGCGCCAGCAATGAGGGAGAGCTCCAAGAGACCCAGTACTTC.

The chain joins TRBV15 to TRBJ1-2, with no clear D. Trimming cost V 0 bases and J 2 bases, with 4 bases left between them. Per the germline V gene, CDR1 is LNHNV and CDR2 is YYDKDF (reference sequence). The CDR3 is 13 amino acids. The CDR3 region is CATSRDGNYGYTF. CDR3 DNA sequence: TGTGCCACCAGCAGAGATGGAAACTATGGCTACACCTTC.

This chain links TRBV5-1 with TRBJ2-7; the D gene could be TRBD1 or TRBD2 (6 bases each). The CDR3 length is 15 residues. The germline CDR1 and CDR2 sequences are SGHRS and YFSETQ. V lost 1 base, J lost 0 bases, and 11 bases lay in between. The CDR3 DNA follows: TGCGCCAGCAGCTTGTCGGGGGCTAGCTCCTACGAGCAGTACTTC. Translation: CASSLSGASSYEQYF.